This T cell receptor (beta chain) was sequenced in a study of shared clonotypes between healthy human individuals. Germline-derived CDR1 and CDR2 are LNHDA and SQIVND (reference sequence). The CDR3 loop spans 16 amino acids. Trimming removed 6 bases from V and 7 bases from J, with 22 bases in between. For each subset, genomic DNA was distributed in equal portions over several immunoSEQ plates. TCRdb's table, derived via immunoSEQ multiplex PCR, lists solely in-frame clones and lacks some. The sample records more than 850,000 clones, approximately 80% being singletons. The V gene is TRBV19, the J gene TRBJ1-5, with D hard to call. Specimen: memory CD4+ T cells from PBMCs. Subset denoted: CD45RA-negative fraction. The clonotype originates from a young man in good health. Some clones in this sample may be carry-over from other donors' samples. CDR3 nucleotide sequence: TGTGCCAGTAGCCCATCCCAGCTGGGGTCGCGCCAGCCCCAGCATTTT. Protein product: CASSPSQLGSRQPQHF.